A selection of T cell receptor beta chains follows, all from one sample in a study of T cell clones after liver transplantation. Profiled with immunoSEQ multiplex PCR; TCRdb holds only in-frame clones, not every one. This table has around 100,000 clones, about 86% appearing once. The material sequenced was CD4+ T cells from blood, taken approximately 50 months after liver transplant. The receptors were gathered from a human patient who received a liver transplant. Some T cells may be supplied by the graft donor. The CDR3 runs from the conserved cysteine through the conserved F or W. Fields, in order: J gene, V gene, clone size, D gene, CDR3 DNA, CDR3 protein. The D gene is left open where the match is weak. The size field is filled for only some rows; it gives once, few, many or a size class.

TRBJ2-2 TRBV7-3 NA NA TGTGCCAGCAGCTTACGTAGCGGTCAGGGGGGCACCGGGGAGCTGTTTTTT CASSLRSGQGGTGELFF
TRBJ2-1 TRBV5-1 once NA TGCGCCAGCAGCGCTGGGGGCCGTCACAATGAGCAGTTCTTC CASSAGGRHNEQFF
TRBJ2-2 TRBV14 few TRBD2 TGTGCCAGCAGCCAGGCTCGCGGGGGGCGAGACACCGGGGAGCTGTTTTTT CASSQARGGRDTGELFF
TRBJ1-1 TRBV5-5 NA NA TGTGCCAGCAGCCCACGGGCCTCGATCACTGAAGCTTTCTTT CASSPRASITEAFF
TRBJ2-7 TRBV6-4 once NA TGTGCCAGCAGTGAGGGGGACTCGATATACTACGAGCAGTACTTC CASSEGDSIYYEQYF
TRBJ1-3 TRBV18 NA NA TGTGCCAGCTCACCATCGGGCGGGAGCTCTGGAAACACCATATATTTT CASSPSGGSSGNTIYF
TRBJ2-7 TRBV5-1 NA NA TGCGCCAGCAGCTTGCCAGGAAAGGACGAGCAGTACTTC CASSLPGKDEQYF
TRBJ2-4 TRBV5-6 NA NA TGTGCCAGCAGCTTGGCCGGGCTAGCCAGCGACATTCAGTACTTC CASSLAGLASDIQYF
TRBJ2-7 TRBV5-1 NA NA TGCGCCAGCAGCTTTGGAGGGGGGAACGAGCAGTACTTC CASSFGGGNEQYF
TRBJ1-3 TRBV7-6 NA TRBD1 TGTGCCAGCAGCCTTATTCCGACAGGGTCCTCTGGAAACACCATATATTTT CASSLIPTGSSGNTIYF
TRBJ2-1 TRBV7-2 NA TRBD1 TGTGCCAGCAGCAGATCCGGGACAGGGTATGAGCAGTTCTTC CASSRSGTGYEQFF
TRBJ2-1 TRBV7-6 NA NA TGTGCCAGCAGCTTAGATGGCAGGGGCAATGAGCAGTTCTTC CASSLDGRGNEQFF
TRBJ2-7 TRBV14 many NA TGTGCCAGCAGCCGCGACAGTGTCTACGAGCAGTACTTC CASSRDSVYEQYF
TRBJ1-2 TRBV10-3 NA TRBD1 TGTGCCGCCGGGACAGGAGCATCAGCTAACTATGGCTACACCTTC CAAGTGASANYGYTF
TRBJ2-4 TRBV5-1 NA NA TGCGCCAGCAGCTCCCAACCCCAGGGGATTGCCAAAAACATTCAGTACTTC CASSSQPQGIAKNIQYF
TRBJ2-3 TRBV28 NA NA TGTGCCAGCAGTTTAGCAGGGGGCACAGATACGCAGTATTTT CASSLAGGTDTQYF